The 6 T cell receptor beta chains listed next were all sequenced from one sample in a study of vaccination and CD4 T cells after COVID-19. CD4+ T cells that had been cultured provided DNA sequenced with the Oncomine TCR Beta short-read assay. A single record per CDR3 protein comes from TCRdb applying MiXCR to the PCR reads. The sample holds 6,000 or so distinct CDR3 sequences; about two thirds are singletons and the top ten take around 46%. The treatment is: roughly 11-day PBMC culture with coronavirus spike peptide pools or control peptides (ViraFEST assay). These receptors' antigens are unknown. Sequencing was carried out using CD4+ T cells from blood, cultured in vitro. Receptor source: a human donor who had recovered from COVID-19.

This chain joins TRBV27 and TRBJ2-7, with D unclear. The CDR3 length is 14 residues. V was clipped by 2 bases and J by 2 bases, with 10 bases between them. Germline assignment: CDR1 MNHEY and CDR2 SMNVEV (reference sequence). The CDR3 loop reads CASSLNPTTYEQYF. Written as DNA, the CDR3 is TGTGCCAGCAGTTTAAACCCGACGACCTACGAGCAGTACTTC.

The genes are TRBV7-2 and TRBJ2-7, with 8 bases aligning to TRBD1. Germline values: CDR1 SGHTA, CDR2 FQGNSA. There are 15 residues in the CDR3. V lost 7 bases, J lost 1 base, and 9 bases stayed unmatched. The CDR3 sequence is CASTPRQGFSYEQYF. In DNA, the CDR3 is TGTGCCAGCACGCCCCGACAGGGGTTTTCCTACGAGCAGTACTTC.

This clonotype was picked up a small number of times. The V and J genes are TRBV7-2 and TRBJ1-1, with D unresolved. The CDR3 runs to 14 residues. V was trimmed by 4 bases and J by 7 bases, leaving 16 bases between them. Germline V gene data show CDR1 as SGHTA and CDR2 as FQGNSA. In DNA, the CDR3 is TGTGCCAGCAGCTCAGTTGGGAGACCTATTGAAGCTTTCTTT. Translation: CASSSVGRPIEAFF.

This chain joins TRBV20-1 and TRBJ1-2; no clear D gene. There are 13 residues in the CDR3. The V end lost 0 bases, the J end lost 6 bases, and 11 bases lay between the germline ends. Germline V gene lookup returns CDR1 DFQATT and CDR2 SNEGSKA (reference sequence). The DNA of the CDR3 is TGCAGTGCTAGAGATCAATGGGTTAATGGCTACACCTTC. Translation gives CSARDQWVNGYTF.

This chain links TRBV20-1 with TRBJ2-1, with D possibly TRBD1 on 6 matching bases. V was cut by 6 bases and J by 0 bases, with 12 bases left in between. Germline CDR1 is DFQATT and CDR2 is SNEGSKA (reference sequence). The length of the CDR3 is 14 residues. The CDR3 DNA reads as TGCAGTGCAAAACAGGGTGGCTCCTACAATGAGCAGTTCTTC. Residues: CSAKQGGSYNEQFF.

V is TRBV20-1 and J is TRBJ2-7; TRBD2 agrees at 9 bases. The CDR3 covers 15 residues. The germline gives CDR1 DFQATT, CDR2 SNEGSKA (reference sequence). The V and J ends lost 4 bases and 0 bases, in that order; junction bases with no gene match: 7. The CDR3 here is CSATLAGGSSYEQYF. The CDR3 DNA reads TGCAGTGCTACCTTGGCGGGGGGGAGCTCCTACGAGCAGTACTTC.